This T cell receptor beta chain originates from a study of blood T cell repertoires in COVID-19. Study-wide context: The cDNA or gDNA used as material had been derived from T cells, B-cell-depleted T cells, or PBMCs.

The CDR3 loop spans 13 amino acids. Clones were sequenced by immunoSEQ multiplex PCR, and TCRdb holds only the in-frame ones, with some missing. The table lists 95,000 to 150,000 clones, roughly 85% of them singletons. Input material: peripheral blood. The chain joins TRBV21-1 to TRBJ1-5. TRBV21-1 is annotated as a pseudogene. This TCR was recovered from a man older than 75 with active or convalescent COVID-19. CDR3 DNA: TGTGCCAGCAGCACCCTAAACCGGGTTTCGGGGCATTTT. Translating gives CASSTLNRVSGHF.